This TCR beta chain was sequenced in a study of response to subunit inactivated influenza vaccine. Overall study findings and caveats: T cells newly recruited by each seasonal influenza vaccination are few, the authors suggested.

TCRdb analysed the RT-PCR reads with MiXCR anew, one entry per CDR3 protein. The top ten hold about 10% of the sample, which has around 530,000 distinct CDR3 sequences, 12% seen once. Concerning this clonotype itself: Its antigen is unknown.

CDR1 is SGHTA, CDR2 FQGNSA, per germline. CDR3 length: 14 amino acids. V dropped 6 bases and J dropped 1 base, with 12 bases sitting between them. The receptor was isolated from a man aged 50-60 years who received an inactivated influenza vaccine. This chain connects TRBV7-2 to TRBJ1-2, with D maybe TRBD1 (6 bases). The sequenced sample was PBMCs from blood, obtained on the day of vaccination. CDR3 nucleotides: TGTGCCAGCAGGGGGGACACGCTTAACTATGGCTACACCTTC. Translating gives CASRGDTLNYGYTF.